These 16 T cell receptor beta chains originate from one sample sequenced in a study of patients and donors after allogeneic stem cell transplantation. TCRdb independently ran MiXCR on the RT-PCR reads; one entry per CDR3 protein. Of about 110,000 distinct CDR3 sequences detected, around 33% appear once; the ten largest clones hold 25% to 35%. Sequenced input: blood, either unsorted or a sorted T cell fraction (not recorded which). Receptors originate from a human donor who was either an allogeneic HSCT recipient or a stem cell or donor lymphocyte infusion donor (not recorded which). It is not recorded whose cells these are; they may come from a transplant donor.

The rearrangement uses TRBV3-1 and TRBJ1-2; D is ambiguous. The CDR3 sequence is 12 residues long. Germline CDR1 LGHDT, CDR2 YNNKEL (reference sequence). V shed 3 bases and J shed 8 bases, with 10 bases lying between them. CDR3 loop: CASSHWPMGYTF. CDR3 nucleotide sequence: TGTGCCAGCAGCCACTGGCCTATGGGCTACACCTTC.

This chain uses TRBV7-2 with TRBJ2-1; possible D gene TRBD1, 6 bases. Trimming pared 4 bases from V and 1 base from J, leaving 11 bases between. Germline V lookup: CDR1 SGHTA, CDR2 FQGNSA. This CDR3 contains 15 residues. Here the CDR3 DNA reads TGTGCCAGCAGCTCCCACGACAGGTCCTACAATGAGCAGTTCTTC. This translates into CASSSHDRSYNEQFF.

This clonotype turned up a few times. The chain joins TRBV28 to TRBJ1-5; D unclear. CDR3 length: 13 residues. Germline CDR1 and CDR2: MDHEN and SYDVKM. The V end was cut by 7 bases, the J end by 0 bases, with 7 bases between. The CDR3 coding sequence is TGTGCCAGCAAGGATTATAGCAATCAGCCCCAGCATTTT. Translating it yields CASKDYSNQPQHF.

By share of the sample, this clonotype is medium-sized. The chain combines TRBV20-1 with TRBJ1-1; possible D gene TRBD1, 6 bases. There are 12 residues in the CDR3. V was cut by 6 bases and J by 2 bases, with 10 bases left in between. The germline CDR1 and CDR2 sequences are DFQATT and SNEGSKA (reference sequence). The CDR3 spells CSAGQPNTEAFF. In nucleotides, the CDR3 is TGCAGTGCCGGACAGCCAAACACTGAAGCTTTCTTT.

This clonotype appeared a few times. The chain carries TRBV5-1 and TRBJ1-2; D is unresolved. Per the germline V gene, CDR1 is SGHRS and CDR2 is YFSETQ. The CDR3 length is 13 residues. V shed 4 bases and J shed 4 bases, with 11 bases lying between them. The CDR3 protein is CASSLRTAYGYTF. The CDR3 coding sequence is TGCGCCAGCAGCCTACGGACGGCCTATGGCTACACCTTC.

Only one count was recorded for this clonotype. The chain is built from TRBV6-2 or TRBV6-3 and TRBJ2-7; D is perhaps TRBD1 or TRBD2 (5 bases each). This CDR3 spans 16 amino acids. From germline, CDR1 is MNHEY and CDR2 SVGEGT. Trimming left V 2 bases short and J 0 bases short, with 14 bases between. For the CDR3, the DNA is TGTGCCAGCAGTTACAAGGGGAGACAGAGCTCCTACGAGCAGTACTTC. Amino acids: CASSYKGRQSSYEQYF.

The CDR3 protein is CSASGSRTYNEQFF. The CDR3 DNA sequence: TGCAGTGCTAGCGGGAGTCGGACCTACAATGAGCAGTTCTTC. The chain joins TRBV20-1 to TRBJ2-1, with D perhaps TRBD2 (6 bases). Germline V lookup: CDR1 DFQATT, CDR2 SNEGSKA (reference sequence). This CDR3 comprises 14 residues. V shed 3 bases and J shed 2 bases, with 11 bases lying between them.

The chain recombines TRBV6-5 with TRBJ1-1; 7 bases align to TRBD1. This CDR3 region has 14 residues. The germline gives CDR1 MNHEY, CDR2 SVGAGI. V was pared by 4 bases and J by 2 bases, with 4 bases of the junction left unmatched. For the CDR3, the DNA is TGTGCCAGCAGTTCCCGACAGGGCAACACTGAAGCTTTCTTT. This codes for CASSSRQGNTEAFF.

This CDR3 is CASSLELAGDISHEQYF. CDR3 bases: TGCGCCAGCAGCCTCGAACTAGCGGGAGATATATCCCACGAGCAGTACTTC. The chain has TRBV4-3 and TRBJ2-7; 11 bases map to TRBD2. The V segment lost 4 bases and the J segment 5 bases; nucleotides outside the gene matches: 13. The CDR3 consists of 17 residues. The germline gives CDR1 LGHNA, CDR2 YSLEER.

This clonotype was seen once. The gene calls are TRBV15 and TRBJ2-5; 8 bases fit TRBD1. The CDR3 totals 15 residues. V shed 1 base, J shed 6 bases, and the junction held 7 bases outside the gene matches. Germline CDR1 and CDR2: LNHNV and YYDKDF (reference sequence). The DNA for the CDR3 is TGTGCCACCAGCAGAGGAGACAGGGGTTTGAAGACCCAGTACTTC. Its translation: CATSRGDRGLKTQYF.

This chain uses TRBV12-3 or TRBV12-4 with TRBJ1-4; D gene unclear. The V and J ends lost 3 bases and 2 bases respectively, with 16 bases between them. The CDR3 is 17 residues long. CDR3 amino acids: CASSFRKEVRTNEKLFF. CDR3 nucleotides: TGTGCCAGCAGTTTCAGGAAAGAGGTGCGGACTAATGAAAAACTGTTTTTT.

In this sample, this clonotype turned up a few times. The rearrangement links TRBV6-2 or TRBV6-3 to TRBJ1-2, with D possibly TRBD1 on 5 matching bases. The germline CDR1 and CDR2 sequences are MNHEY and SVGEGT. CDR3 length: 13 residues. Trimming pared 5 bases from V and 12 bases from J, leaving 19 bases between. The CDR3 coding sequence is TGTGCCAGCAGTCGTACCGGGACGCTCAAGGACACCTTC. Translated, it gives CASSRTGTLKDTF.

The V call is TRBV27, the J call TRBJ1-3; no firm D call. CDR3 length: 13 residues. V lost 5 bases and J 4 bases, leaving 9 bases between the germline ends. Germline lookup yields CDR1 MNHEY and CDR2 SMNVEV (reference sequence). The CDR3 spells CASSQSRGNTIYF. The CDR3 region has the DNA TGTGCCAGCAGTCAAAGCCGAGGAAACACCATATATTTT.

The chain has TRBV4-3 and TRBJ1-5; D not certain. Trimming pared 4 bases from V and 5 bases from J, leaving 9 bases between. Per germline, CDR1 LGHNA and CDR2 YSLEER. The CDR3 is 13 amino acids. The CDR3, as DNA: TGCGCCAGCAGCCCCCATCGATATCAGCCCCAGCATTTT. This translates into CASSPHRYQPQHF.

The J gene is TRBJ2-4, the V gene TRBV15; D gene unclear. The CDR3 extends over 14 amino acids. Germline loops: CDR1 LNHNV, CDR2 YYDKDF (reference sequence). V lost 3 bases and J 8 bases, leaving 14 bases between the germline ends. The CDR3 is CATSRALLGDIQYF. CDR3 nucleotides: TGTGCCACCAGCAGGGCCCTATTAGGAGACATTCAGTACTTC.

This chain joins TRBV7-2 and TRBJ1-6; D ambiguous. Germline V CDR1 and CDR2: SGHTA, FQGNSA. This CDR3 comprises 17 residues. The ends were cut back, 5 bases at V and 7 bases at J, with 21 bases in the middle. The CDR3 DNA reads TGTGCCAGCAGCCGGTCACCCTTGCGGGTGAGAAATTCACCCCTCCACTTT. Its protein product is CASSRSPLRVRNSPLHF.